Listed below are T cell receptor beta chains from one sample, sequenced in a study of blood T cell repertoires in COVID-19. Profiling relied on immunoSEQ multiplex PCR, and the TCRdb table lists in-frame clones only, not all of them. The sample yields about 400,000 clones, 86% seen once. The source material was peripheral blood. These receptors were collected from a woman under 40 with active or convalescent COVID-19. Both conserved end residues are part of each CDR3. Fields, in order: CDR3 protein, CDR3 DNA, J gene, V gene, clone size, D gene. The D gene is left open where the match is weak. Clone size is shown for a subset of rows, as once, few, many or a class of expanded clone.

CDR3 protein: CASSYGRGINSPLHF
CDR3 DNA: TGTGCCAGCAGTTATGGCAGGGGGATTAATTCACCCCTCCACTTT
J gene: TRBJ1-6
V gene: TRBV6-5
clone size: -
D gene: TRBD1

CDR3 protein: CASSPRGSMDEQFF
CDR3 DNA: TGTGCCAGCTCACCAAGGGGGTCAATGGATGAGCAGTTCTTC
J gene: TRBJ2-1
V gene: TRBV18
clone size: -
D gene: -

CDR3 protein: CAWRIAGSHEQFF
CDR3 DNA: TGTGCCTGGAGAATAGCGGGATCTCATGAGCAGTTCTTC
J gene: TRBJ2-1
V gene: TRBV30
clone size: -
D gene: TRBD2

CDR3 protein: CAISDRGGGTTGELFF
CDR3 DNA: TGTGCCATCAGTGACCGGGGCGGGGGGACCACCGGGGAGCTGTTTTTT
J gene: TRBJ2-2
V gene: TRBV10-3
clone size: -
D gene: TRBD2

CDR3 protein: CASTDRDQPQHF
CDR3 DNA: TGTGCCAGCACAGACCGGGATCAGCCCCAGCATTTT
J gene: TRBJ1-5
V gene: TRBV6-5
clone size: -
D gene: -

CDR3 protein: CATSTGGLVGVYEQYF
CDR3 DNA: TGTGCCACCTCGACAGGGGGTTTGGTTGGGGTATACGAGCAGTACTTC
J gene: TRBJ2-7
V gene: TRBV19
clone size: -
D gene: TRBD1

CDR3 protein: CATEDRASGNTIYF
CDR3 DNA: TGTGCCACCGAAGACAGGGCGTCTGGAAACACCATATATTTT
J gene: TRBJ1-3
V gene: TRBV15
clone size: -
D gene: TRBD1

CDR3 protein: CASRVTGGINSPLHF
CDR3 DNA: TGTGCCAGCAGGGTGACGGGGGGAATTAATTCACCCCTCCACTTT
J gene: TRBJ1-6
V gene: TRBV27
clone size: -
D gene: -

CDR3 protein: CASSLAVLAASSYEQYF
CDR3 DNA: TGTGCCAGCAGCTTAGCAGTACTAGCGGCGAGCTCCTACGAGCAGTACTTC
J gene: TRBJ2-7
V gene: TRBV7-8
clone size: few
D gene: TRBD2

CDR3 protein: CASSPQGMNTEAFF
CDR3 DNA: TGTGCCAGCTCACCCCAGGGTATGAACACTGAAGCTTTCTTT
J gene: TRBJ1-1
V gene: TRBV18
clone size: -
D gene: -

CDR3 protein: CASSQDRTGATEAFF
CDR3 DNA: TGTGCCAGCAGCCAAGACCGAACAGGGGCCACTGAAGCTTTCTTT
J gene: TRBJ1-1
V gene: TRBV4-2
clone size: -
D gene: TRBD1

CDR3 protein: CASSAQGGGSDEQFF
CDR3 DNA: TGTGCCAGCAGCGCCCAAGGTGGCGGGAGTGATGAGCAGTTCTTC
J gene: TRBJ2-1
V gene: TRBV9
clone size: -
D gene: TRBD2

CDR3 protein: CASSRTGGYEQYF
CDR3 DNA: TGTGCCAGCAGCCGGACAGGGGGCTACGAGCAGTACTTC
J gene: TRBJ2-7
V gene: TRBV27
clone size: -
D gene: TRBD1

CDR3 protein: CASNRGRNYGYTF
CDR3 DNA: TGTGCCAGCAACCGAGGAAGGAACTATGGCTACACCTTC
J gene: TRBJ1-2
V gene: TRBV12-3/TRBV12-4
clone size: -
D gene: -

CDR3 protein: CATTDRVGTEAFF
CDR3 DNA: TGTGCCACCACAGACAGGGTCGGAACTGAAGCTTTCTTT
J gene: TRBJ1-1
V gene: TRBV19
clone size: once
D gene: TRBD1

CDR3 protein: CASTSSLGLGLGEQFF
CDR3 DNA: TGTGCCAGTACCTCCAGTCTGGGACTAGGGCTAGGTGAGCAGTTCTTC
J gene: TRBJ2-1
V gene: TRBV19
clone size: -
D gene: TRBD2

CDR3 protein: CASSMDPGVEEQYF
CDR3 DNA: TGTGCCAGCAGCATGGACCCAGGGGTAGAAGAGCAGTACTTC
J gene: TRBJ2-7
V gene: TRBV11-2
clone size: once
D gene: -

CDR3 protein: CAWSRGASTNEKLFF
CDR3 DNA: TGTGCCTGGAGTCGCGGGGCCAGTACTAATGAAAAACTGTTTTTT
J gene: TRBJ1-4
V gene: TRBV30
clone size: -
D gene: -

CDR3 protein: CASSPDGQLYNSPLHF
CDR3 DNA: TGTGCCAGTAGTCCGGACGGACAGCTTTATAATTCACCCCTCCACTTT
J gene: TRBJ1-6
V gene: TRBV19
clone size: -
D gene: -

CDR3 protein: CASSQAGADLLEQYF
CDR3 DNA: TGTGCCAGCAGCCAAGCGGGAGCAGATTTGCTCGAGCAGTACTTC
J gene: TRBJ2-7
V gene: TRBV4-2
clone size: -
D gene: -

CDR3 protein: CASSHGLAGGITDTQYF
CDR3 DNA: TGTGCCAGCAGCCACGGACTAGCGGGGGGGATCACAGATACGCAGTATTTT
J gene: TRBJ2-3
V gene: TRBV3-1/TRBV3-2
clone size: -
D gene: TRBD2

CDR3 protein: CASSFGQGPTAGYGYTF
CDR3 DNA: TGCGCCAGCAGCTTTGGACAGGGGCCGACCGCTGGCTATGGCTACACCTTC
J gene: TRBJ1-2
V gene: TRBV5-1
clone size: -
D gene: TRBD1

CDR3 protein: CASSRGQGLRTEAFF
CDR3 DNA: TGTGCCAGTAGTAGAGGACAGGGTCTGAGGACTGAAGCTTTCTTT
J gene: TRBJ1-1
V gene: TRBV19
clone size: -
D gene: TRBD1

CDR3 protein: CASSEDGSATYNSPLHF
CDR3 DNA: TGTGCCAGCAGTGAAGATGGTTCAGCGACTTATAATTCACCCCTCCACTTT
J gene: TRBJ1-6
V gene: TRBV6-1
clone size: -
D gene: -

CDR3 protein: CASSRTQVLNYGYTF
CDR3 DNA: TGTGCCAGTAGCAGAACCCAGGTTCTTAACTATGGCTACACCTTC
J gene: TRBJ1-2
V gene: TRBV19
clone size: -
D gene: -

CDR3 protein: CASSSQRAGEKLFF
CDR3 DNA: TGCGCCAGCAGCTCCCAGAGGGCGGGCGAAAAACTGTTTTTT
J gene: TRBJ1-4
V gene: TRBV5-1
clone size: -
D gene: -

CDR3 protein: CASSIFHEQFF
CDR3 DNA: TGTGCCAGTAGTATCTTCCATGAGCAGTTCTTC
J gene: TRBJ2-1
V gene: TRBV19
clone size: -
D gene: -

CDR3 protein: CSARSGDGYTF
CDR3 DNA: TGCAGTGCTAGAAGCGGGGATGGCTACACCTTC
J gene: TRBJ1-2
V gene: TRBV20-1
clone size: once
D gene: -

CDR3 protein: CASSSEGGPTNYGYTF
CDR3 DNA: TGTGCCAGCAGCTCAGAAGGGGGTCCAACTAACTATGGCTACACCTTC
J gene: TRBJ1-2
V gene: TRBV11-1
clone size: -
D gene: -

CDR3 protein: CASMDRYLGNTIYF
CDR3 DNA: TGTGCCAGCATGGACAGGTATCTCGGAAACACCATATATTTT
J gene: TRBJ1-3
V gene: TRBV6-5
clone size: -
D gene: TRBD1

CDR3 protein: CASSEGLGLANTEAFF
CDR3 DNA: TGTGCCAGCAGTGAGGGGCTAGGGCTGGCGAACACTGAAGCTTTCTTT
J gene: TRBJ1-1
V gene: TRBV6-1
clone size: few
D gene: -

CDR3 protein: CASSSRQGVTTEAFF
CDR3 DNA: TGTGCCAGCAGCAGCCGGCAGGGGGTAACCACTGAAGCTTTCTTT
J gene: TRBJ1-1
V gene: TRBV7-9
clone size: -
D gene: TRBD1

CDR3 protein: CASSLGQGTTSGYTF
CDR3 DNA: TGCGCCAGCAGCCTAGGACAGGGGACAACGAGCGGCTACACCTTC
J gene: TRBJ1-2
V gene: TRBV5-1
clone size: -
D gene: TRBD1

CDR3 protein: CASSGAVSGNTIYF
CDR3 DNA: TGTGCCAGTAGTGGTGCGGTCTCTGGAAACACCATATATTTT
J gene: TRBJ1-3
V gene: TRBV19
clone size: -
D gene: -

CDR3 protein: CASRSDRDQRGFSGNTIYF
CDR3 DNA: TGTGCCAGCAGGTCGGACAGGGATCAGCGGGGCTTCTCTGGAAACACCATATATTTT
J gene: TRBJ1-3
V gene: TRBV6-4
clone size: -
D gene: TRBD1

CDR3 protein: CASREDRVVGELFF
CDR3 DNA: TGTGCCAGCAGGGAGGACAGGGTAGTCGGGGAGCTGTTTTTT
J gene: TRBJ2-2
V gene: TRBV6-5
clone size: -
D gene: TRBD1

CDR3 protein: CASSQDVSTLGSTEAFF
CDR3 DNA: TGTGCCAGCAGCCAAGATGTGTCTACGTTGGGCAGCACTGAAGCTTTCTTT
J gene: TRBJ1-1
V gene: TRBV3-1/TRBV3-2
clone size: once
D gene: -

CDR3 protein: CASSPDGLAGEKQYF
CDR3 DNA: TGTGCCAGCAGCCCAGATGGACTAGCGGGAGAGAAGCAGTACTTC
J gene: TRBJ2-7
V gene: TRBV7-9
clone size: -
D gene: TRBD2

CDR3 protein: CASSSRDRDNYGYTF
CDR3 DNA: TGTGCCAGCAGCTCCCGGGACAGGGATAACTATGGCTACACCTTC
J gene: TRBJ1-2
V gene: TRBV11-2
clone size: -
D gene: TRBD1

CDR3 protein: CASRGAMNQPQHF
CDR3 DNA: TGTGCCAGCCGGGGAGCAATGAATCAGCCCCAGCATTTT
J gene: TRBJ1-5
V gene: TRBV6-5
clone size: -
D gene: -

CDR3 protein: CAWSVWLAGVGADTQYF
CDR3 DNA: TGTGCCTGGAGTGTATGGTTAGCGGGAGTTGGGGCAGATACGCAGTATTTT
J gene: TRBJ2-3
V gene: TRBV30
clone size: -
D gene: TRBD2

CDR3 protein: CASSLDQGFGNTIYF
CDR3 DNA: TGTGCCAGCAGCTTAGACCAGGGTTTTGGAAACACCATATATTTT
J gene: TRBJ1-3
V gene: TRBV7-6
clone size: -
D gene: -

CDR3 protein: CASSPSTGAPNEKLFF
CDR3 DNA: TGTGCCAGCTCACCATCGACAGGCGCCCCTAATGAAAAACTGTTTTTT
J gene: TRBJ1-4
V gene: TRBV18
clone size: few
D gene: -

CDR3 protein: CALLDSRTEAFF
CDR3 DNA: TGTGCCCTGCTTGACAGCCGCACTGAAGCTTTCTTT
J gene: TRBJ1-1
V gene: TRBV7-9
clone size: few
D gene: -

CDR3 protein: CASSPEFGQGWEKLFF
CDR3 DNA: TGCGCCAGCAGCCCAGAGTTTGGACAGGGGTGGGAAAAACTGTTTTTT
J gene: TRBJ1-4
V gene: TRBV4-1
clone size: few
D gene: TRBD1

CDR3 protein: CASSLEGAGTNTGELFF
CDR3 DNA: TGCGCCAGCAGCTTGGAAGGGGCGGGAACGAACACCGGGGAGCTGTTTTTT
J gene: TRBJ2-2
V gene: TRBV5-1
clone size: -
D gene: -

CDR3 protein: CASSQVTSGRARNTGELFF
CDR3 DNA: TGTGCCAGCAGCCAAGTCACTAGCGGGAGGGCCCGTAACACCGGGGAGCTGTTTTTT
J gene: TRBJ2-2
V gene: TRBV4-2
clone size: -
D gene: TRBD2

CDR3 protein: CASSLRWTSGTYEQYF
CDR3 DNA: TGTGCCAGCAGCCTTCGATGGACTAGCGGGACCTACGAGCAGTACTTC
J gene: TRBJ2-7
V gene: TRBV27
clone size: -
D gene: TRBD2

CDR3 protein: CASSPGSGANSNQPQHF
CDR3 DNA: TGTGCCAGCAGCCCAGGTTCAGGGGCGAATAGCAATCAGCCCCAGCATTTT
J gene: TRBJ1-5
V gene: TRBV3-1/TRBV3-2
clone size: -
D gene: -

CDR3 protein: CSVPDSSEAFF
CDR3 DNA: TGCAGTGTTCCTGACTCGTCTGAAGCTTTCTTT
J gene: TRBJ1-1
V gene: TRBV20-1
clone size: -
D gene: -

CDR3 protein: CASSRQGNQPQHF
CDR3 DNA: TGTGCCAGCAGCCGACAGGGCAATCAGCCCCAGCATTTT
J gene: TRBJ1-5
V gene: TRBV3-1/TRBV3-2
clone size: -
D gene: -

CDR3 protein: CASSQDPASGTHPGELFF
CDR3 DNA: TGTGCCAGCAGCCAAGATCCGGCTAGCGGGACCCATCCCGGGGAGCTGTTTTTT
J gene: TRBJ2-2
V gene: TRBV14
clone size: -
D gene: TRBD2

CDR3 protein: CASSIGTGNQPQHF
CDR3 DNA: TGCGCCAGCAGCATCGGGACAGGAAATCAGCCCCAGCATTTT
J gene: TRBJ1-5
V gene: TRBV5-1
clone size: -
D gene: TRBD1

CDR3 protein: CASSLLAGEITDTQYF
CDR3 DNA: TGCGCCAGCAGCTTACTAGCGGGGGAGATCACAGATACGCAGTATTTT
J gene: TRBJ2-3
V gene: TRBV5-1
clone size: -
D gene: TRBD2

CDR3 protein: CASSYRSGVYGYTF
CDR3 DNA: TGTGCCAGCAGCTACCGATCGGGGGTCTATGGCTACACCTTC
J gene: TRBJ1-2
V gene: TRBV6-6
clone size: -
D gene: -